The text below deals with one TCR beta chain. Antigen specificity is unknown. Germline V CDR1 and CDR2: DFQATT, SNEGSKA (reference sequence). V lost 1 base, J lost 0 bases, and 16 bases lay in between. There are 17 residues in the CDR3. TCRbeta library preparation incorporated unique molecular identifiers. TCRdb reprocessed the PCR reads via MiXCR and lists one record per CDR3 protein. The sample shows around 300,000 distinct CDR3 sequences, approximately 23% of them seen only once. This specimen comes from a study of T-cell reconstitution after alpha-beta-depleted transplantation in children. Study observations and caveats: Some patients showed high day-60 TCRbeta diversity, which derived from surviving recipient T cells and thymic progenitors. In patients about two months after transplant, alpha-beta T cells reportedly arose from several hundred expanded graft clones.

This TCR was sampled from a male patient younger than 18 who had a stem cell transplant for acute lymphoblastic leukemia, so the T cells may come from the graft donor. Sequencing used PBMCs, mostly from graft donor cells, obtained 180 days after TCRalphabeta/CD19-depleted stem cell transplant. This chain joins TRBV20-1 and TRBJ1-5; D possibly corresponds to TRBD1 (5 bases). The DNA of the CDR3 is TGCAGTGCTAGAGTGAGACAGTTTACTTATAGCAATCAGCCCCAGCATTTT. It is translated as CSARVRQFTYSNQPQHF.